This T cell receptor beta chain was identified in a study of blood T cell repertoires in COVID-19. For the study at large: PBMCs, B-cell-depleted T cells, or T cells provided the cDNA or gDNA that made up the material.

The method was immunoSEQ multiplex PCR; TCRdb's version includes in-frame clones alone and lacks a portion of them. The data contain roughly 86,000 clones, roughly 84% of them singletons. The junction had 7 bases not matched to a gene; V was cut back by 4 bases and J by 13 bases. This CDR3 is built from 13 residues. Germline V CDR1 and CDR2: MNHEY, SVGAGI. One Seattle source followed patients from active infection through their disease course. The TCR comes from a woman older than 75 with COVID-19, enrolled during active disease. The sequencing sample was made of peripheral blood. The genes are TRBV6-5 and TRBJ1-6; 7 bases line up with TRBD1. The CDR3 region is CASSSSTGTPLHF. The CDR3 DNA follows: TGTGCCAGCAGTTCCTCGACAGGGACCCCCCTCCACTTT.